Below are 10 T cell receptor beta chains sequenced from a single sample in a study of blood T cell repertoires in COVID-19. Data came from immunoSEQ multiplex PCR; TCRdb stores just in-frame clones and leaves some out. Seen here are about 100,000 clones, 80% to 90% observed once, and the top ten hold 15%. The specimen sequenced was peripheral blood. The source is a man aged 50-60 years with acute or convalescent COVID-19.

The chain recombines TRBV5-4 with TRBJ1-5; D is unclear. The CDR3 runs 13 residues. V was shortened by 0 bases and J by 5 bases, with 6 bases between the two germline ends. The germline V gene encodes CDR1 SGHNT and CDR2 YYREEE (reference sequence). CDR3 protein: CASSLDGDQPQHF. CDR3 nucleotides: TGTGCCAGCAGCTTGGACGGAGATCAGCCCCAGCATTTT.

This clone was seen just once. The gene calls are TRBV30 and TRBJ2-7; 10 positions match TRBD1. This CDR3 spans 12 amino acids. The germline V gene encodes CDR1 GTSNPN and CDR2 SVGIG (reference sequence). V lost 4 bases, J lost 6 bases, and 3 bases stayed unmatched. The CDR3 loop reads CAWTDRGLEQYF. CDR3 bases: TGTGCCTGGACTGACAGGGGGCTCGAGCAGTACTTC.

The V gene is TRBV6-5, the J gene TRBJ2-1, with 7 bases aligning to TRBD2. The length of the CDR3 is 14 residues. Germline-derived CDR1 and CDR2 are MNHEY and SVGAGI. The V segment lost 6 bases and the J segment 4 bases; nucleotides outside the gene matches: 6. CDR3 region: CASRGGAGYNEQFF. The CDR3 nucleotides are TGTGCCAGCAGGGGAGGGGCAGGGTACAATGAGCAGTTCTTC.

The chain carries TRBV4-2 and TRBJ2-1; 7 bases line up with TRBD2. After removal of 1 base from V and 2 bases from J, the junction contained 2 bases not matched to a gene. Per the germline V gene, CDR1 is LGHNA and CDR2 is YNFKEQ. This CDR3 has 15 amino acids. Here the CDR3 DNA reads TGTGCCAGCAGCCAAGCCGGGACTACCTACAATGAGCAGTTCTTC. It encodes CASSQAGTTYNEQFF.

The chain carries TRBV18 and TRBJ2-7, with 12 bases that match TRBD2. There are 14 residues in the CDR3. The germline CDR1 and CDR2 sequences are KGHSH and LQKENI. The junction had 6 bases not matched to a gene; V was cut back by 5 bases and J by 7 bases. CDR3 sequence reads: CASSATGTSGEQYF. As DNA, the CDR3 is TGTGCCAGCTCAGCAACCGGGACTAGCGGGGAGCAGTACTTC.

V gene TRBV30 combines with J gene TRBJ2-5; D may be TRBD2 (5 bases). The CDR3 length is 13 residues. Per germline, CDR1 GTSNPN and CDR2 SVGIG (reference sequence). The V end was cut by 0 bases, the J end by 5 bases, with 10 bases between. CDR3 DNA sequence: TGTGCCTGGAGTGTACTAGTAGGCGAGACCCAGTACTTC. This gives the protein CAWSVLVGETQYF.

CDR3 bases: TGTGCCAGCAGCTTATTTAGATTGGTATCCTACAATGAGCAGTTCTTC. This codes for CASSLFRLVSYNEQFF. The chain is built from TRBV7-2 and TRBJ2-1; D gene uncertain. CDR3 length: 16 amino acids. V lost 2 bases, J lost 1 base, and 12 bases lay in between. In germline, CDR1 is SGHTA, CDR2 FQGNSA.

This clone was counted once. The rearrangement uses TRBV4-2 and TRBJ2-6, with 15 bases identical to TRBD2. Germline CDR1 is LGHNA and CDR2 is YNFKEQ. The CDR3 length is 23 residues. The V and J ends lost 0 bases and 2 bases, in that order; junction bases with no gene match: 14. CDR3 sequence reads: CASSQEGQGLGLAGGAGANVLTF. CDR3 sequence (DNA): TGTGCCAGCAGCCAAGAGGGACAGGGGCTGGGACTAGCGGGAGGTGCTGGGGCCAACGTCCTGACTTTC.

This clone was picked up a small number of times. J is TRBJ2-7 and V is TRBV6-4; a possible D gene is TRBD2 (6 bases). The CDR3 is 14 amino acids. Germline V gene sequence: CDR1 MRHNA, CDR2 SNTAGT. Trimming took 3 bases from V and 0 from J, leaving 9 bases between them. CDR3 DNA: TGTGCCAGCAGTGAGTCGGGGGTCTCCTACGAGCAGTACTTC. It encodes CASSESGVSYEQYF.

The CDR3 nucleotides read TGTGCCAGCAGTGTACTCCGAGGACAGGCTAATCAGCCCCAGCATTTT. This codes for CASSVLRGQANQPQHF. The gene calls are TRBV6-1 and TRBJ1-5; 7 bases are shared with TRBD1. The CDR3 runs 16 residues. Germline CDR1 and CDR2: MNHNS and SASEGT. The J segment lost 4 bases and the V segment lost 4 bases, leaving 10 bases of the junction unmatched.